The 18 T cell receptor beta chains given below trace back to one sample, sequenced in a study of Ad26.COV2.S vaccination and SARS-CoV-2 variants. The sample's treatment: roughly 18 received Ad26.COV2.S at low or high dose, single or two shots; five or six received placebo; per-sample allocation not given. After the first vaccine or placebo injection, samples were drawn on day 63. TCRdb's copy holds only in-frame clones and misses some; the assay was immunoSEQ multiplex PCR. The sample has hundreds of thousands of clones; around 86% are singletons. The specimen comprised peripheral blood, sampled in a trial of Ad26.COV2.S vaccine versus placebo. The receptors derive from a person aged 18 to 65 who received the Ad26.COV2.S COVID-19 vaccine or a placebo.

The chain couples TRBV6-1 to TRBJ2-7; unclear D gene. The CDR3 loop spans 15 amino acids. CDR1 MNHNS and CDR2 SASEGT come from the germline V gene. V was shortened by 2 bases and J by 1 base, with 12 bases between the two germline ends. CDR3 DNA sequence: TGTGCCAGCAGTGAATCTCCGGTCCCTTCCTACGAGCAGTACTTC. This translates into CASSESPVPSYEQYF.

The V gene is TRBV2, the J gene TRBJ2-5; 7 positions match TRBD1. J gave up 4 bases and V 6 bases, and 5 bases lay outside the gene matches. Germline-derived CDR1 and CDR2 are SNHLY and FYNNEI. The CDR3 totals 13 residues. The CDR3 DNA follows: TGTGCCAGCAGGGCACAGGGGACAGAGACCCAGTACTTC. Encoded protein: CASRAQGTETQYF.

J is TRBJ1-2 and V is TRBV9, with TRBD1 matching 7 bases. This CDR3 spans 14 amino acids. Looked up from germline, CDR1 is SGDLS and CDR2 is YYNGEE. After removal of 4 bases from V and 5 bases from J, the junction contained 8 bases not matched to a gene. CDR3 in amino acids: CASSPPRDSYGYTF. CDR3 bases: TGTGCCAGCAGCCCCCCCCGGGACAGTTATGGCTACACCTTC.

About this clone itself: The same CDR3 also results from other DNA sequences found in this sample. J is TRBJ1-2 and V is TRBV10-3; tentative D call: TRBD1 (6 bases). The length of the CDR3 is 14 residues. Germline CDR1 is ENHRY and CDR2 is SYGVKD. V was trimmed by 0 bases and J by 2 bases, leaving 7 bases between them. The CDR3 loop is CAISESTGNYGYTF. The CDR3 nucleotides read TGTGCCATCAGTGAGTCGACAGGAAACTATGGCTACACCTTC.

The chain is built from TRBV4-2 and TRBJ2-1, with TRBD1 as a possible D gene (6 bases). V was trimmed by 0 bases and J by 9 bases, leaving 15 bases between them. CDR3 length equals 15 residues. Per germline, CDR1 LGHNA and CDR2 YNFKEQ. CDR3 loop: CASSQDLKQGPEQFF. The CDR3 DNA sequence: TGTGCCAGCAGCCAAGACCTTAAACAGGGACCTGAGCAGTTCTTC.

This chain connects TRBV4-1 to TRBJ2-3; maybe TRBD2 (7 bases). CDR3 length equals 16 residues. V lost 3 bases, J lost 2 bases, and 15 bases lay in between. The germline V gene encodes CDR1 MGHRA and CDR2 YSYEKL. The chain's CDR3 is CASSHPGGQITDTQYF. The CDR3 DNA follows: TGCGCCAGCAGCCATCCGGGAGGACAGATCACAGATACGCAGTATTTT.

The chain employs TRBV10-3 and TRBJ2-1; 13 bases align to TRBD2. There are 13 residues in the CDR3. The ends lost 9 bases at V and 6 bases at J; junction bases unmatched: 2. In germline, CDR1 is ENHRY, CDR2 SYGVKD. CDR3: CAMTSGGSNEQFF. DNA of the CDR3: TGTGCCATGACTAGCGGGGGGAGCAATGAGCAGTTCTTC.

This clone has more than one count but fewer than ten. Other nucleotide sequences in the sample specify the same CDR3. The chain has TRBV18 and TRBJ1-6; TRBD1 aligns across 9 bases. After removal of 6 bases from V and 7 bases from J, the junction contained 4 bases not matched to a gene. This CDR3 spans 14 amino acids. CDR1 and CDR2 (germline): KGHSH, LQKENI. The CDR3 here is CASSPGTGNSPLHF. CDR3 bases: TGTGCCAGCTCCCCCGGGACAGGGAATTCACCCCTCCACTTT.

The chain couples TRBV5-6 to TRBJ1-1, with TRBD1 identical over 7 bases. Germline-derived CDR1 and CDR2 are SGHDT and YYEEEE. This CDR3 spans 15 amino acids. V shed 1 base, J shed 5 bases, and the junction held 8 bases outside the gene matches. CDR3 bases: TGTGCCAGCAGCTTGACGTCGCAGGGGGGGACTGAAGCTTTCTTT. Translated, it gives CASSLTSQGGTEAFF.

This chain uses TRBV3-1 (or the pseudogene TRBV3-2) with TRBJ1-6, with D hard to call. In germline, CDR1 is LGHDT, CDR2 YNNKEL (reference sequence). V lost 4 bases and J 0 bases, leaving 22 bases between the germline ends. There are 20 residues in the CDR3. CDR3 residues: CASSPDSGGLLGSYNSPLHF. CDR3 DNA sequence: TGTGCCAGCAGCCCCGATTCCGGCGGACTCCTGGGCTCCTATAATTCACCCCTCCACTTT.

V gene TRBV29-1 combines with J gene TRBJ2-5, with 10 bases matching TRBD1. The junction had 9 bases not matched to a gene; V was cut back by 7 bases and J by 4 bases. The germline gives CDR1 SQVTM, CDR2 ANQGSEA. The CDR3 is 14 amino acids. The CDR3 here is CSATGTGARETQYF. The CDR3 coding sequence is TGCAGCGCTACGGGGACAGGGGCCCGAGAGACCCAGTACTTC.

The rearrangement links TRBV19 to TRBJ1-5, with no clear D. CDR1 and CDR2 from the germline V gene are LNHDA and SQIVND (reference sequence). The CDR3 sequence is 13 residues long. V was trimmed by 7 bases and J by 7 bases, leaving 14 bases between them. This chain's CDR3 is CASTGSGGQPQHF. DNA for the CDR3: TGTGCCAGTACTGGGAGCGGAGGGCAGCCCCAGCATTTT.

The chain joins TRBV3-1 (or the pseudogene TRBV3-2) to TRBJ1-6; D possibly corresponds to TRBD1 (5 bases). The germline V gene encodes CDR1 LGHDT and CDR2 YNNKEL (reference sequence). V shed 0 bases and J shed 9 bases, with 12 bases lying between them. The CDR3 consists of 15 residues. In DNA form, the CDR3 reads TGTGCCAGCAGCCAAGAAATGTGGGGGGTTTCACCCCTCCACTTT. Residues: CASSQEMWGVSPLHF.

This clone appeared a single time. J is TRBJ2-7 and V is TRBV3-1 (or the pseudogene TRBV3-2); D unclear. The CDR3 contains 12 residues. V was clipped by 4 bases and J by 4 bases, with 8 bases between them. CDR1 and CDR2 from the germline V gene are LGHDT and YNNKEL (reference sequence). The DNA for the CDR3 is TGTGCCAGCAGCCCTGGCGGATACGAGCAGTACTTC. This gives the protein CASSPGGYEQYF.

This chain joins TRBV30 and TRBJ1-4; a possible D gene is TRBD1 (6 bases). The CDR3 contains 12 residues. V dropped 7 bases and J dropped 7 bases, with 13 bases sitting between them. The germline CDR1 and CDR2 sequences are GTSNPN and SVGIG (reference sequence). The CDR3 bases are TGTGCCTTCAGGGGTACGGGTGAAAAACTGTTTTTT. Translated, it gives CAFRGTGEKLFF.

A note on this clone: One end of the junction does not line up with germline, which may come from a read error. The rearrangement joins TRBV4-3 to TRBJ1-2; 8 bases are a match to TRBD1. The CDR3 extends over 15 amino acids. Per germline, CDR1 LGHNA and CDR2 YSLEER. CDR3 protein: CASSQAPGTGYGCTF. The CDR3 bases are TGCGCCAGCAGCCAAGCGCCCGGGACAGGATATGGCTGCACCTTC.

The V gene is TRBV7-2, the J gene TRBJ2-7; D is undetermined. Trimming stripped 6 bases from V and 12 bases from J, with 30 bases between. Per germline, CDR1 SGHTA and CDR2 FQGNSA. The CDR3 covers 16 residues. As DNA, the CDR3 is TGTGCCAGCAGTCCCGCTTTTCTCGAGACACCGCACCCGACGTACTTC. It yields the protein CASSPAFLETPHPTYF.

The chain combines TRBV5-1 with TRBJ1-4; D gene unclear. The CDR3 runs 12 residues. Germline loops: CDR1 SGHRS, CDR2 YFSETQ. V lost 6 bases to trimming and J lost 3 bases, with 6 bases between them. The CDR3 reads CASTGPNEKLFF. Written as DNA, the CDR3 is TGCGCCAGCACGGGTCCTAATGAAAAACTGTTTTTT. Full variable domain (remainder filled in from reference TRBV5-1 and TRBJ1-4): KAGVTQTPRYLIKTRGQQVTLSCSPISGHRSVSWYQQTPGQGLQFLFEYFSETQRNKGNFPGRFSGRQFSNSRSEMNVSTLELGDSALYLCASTGPNEKLFFGSGTQLSVL.